The source of this TCR beta chain is a study of shared clonotypes between healthy human individuals. Germline lookup yields CDR1 SGHRS and CDR2 YFSETQ. The V segment lost 4 bases and the J segment 5 bases; nucleotides outside the gene matches: 8. CDR3 length equals 14 residues. Points from the study as a whole: Having only a few donors restricted how much genetic and exposure-history diversity was captured.

Repertoires were generated with immunoSEQ multiplex PCR, while TCRdb's copy carries only in-frame clones and drops some. The sample holds approximately 1,500,000 clones, around 98% seen once. Comments on this clone: Antigen specificity is unknown.

The chain links TRBV5-1 to TRBJ2-5; 7 positions agree with TRBD2. The sample taken for sequencing was naive CD4+ T cells sorted from blood. The subset was: CD45RA+ positively selected. The receptor was isolated from a man aged 30 to 45 in good health. The CDR3 sequence: CASSRSGREETQYF. CDR3 bases: TGCGCCAGCAGCCGATCAGGGCGGGAGGAGACCCAGTACTTC.